A single TCR beta chain is shown here with its context. Its antigen remains unidentified. The data originate from a study of cytomegalovirus exposure and HLA in healthy donors. The primer mix had 60 Vbeta and 13 Jbeta primers. Some clones are missing from TCRdb's copy, which holds only in-frame ones; the method was immunoSEQ multiplex PCR. The data show more than 120,000 clones, with roughly 74% seen just once and 5% to 7.5% held by the top ten. Findings and caveats of the study: As was reported, the HLA-A and HLA-B alleles of most subjects were accurately predicted from TCR beta sequences. Later, TCR association rates were found to vary by HLA locus, highest for DRB1 and lowest for HLA-C.

The sequenced sample was PBMCs. This receptor was identified in a woman between 35 and 50 years old in good health and CMV-seropositive.

The CDR3 loop reads CASSTGPPWDTGELFF. CDR3 DNA: TGTGCCAGTAGTACAGGGCCACCTTGGGACACCGGGGAGCTGTTTTTT. This chain joins TRBV19 and TRBJ2-2, with D maybe TRBD1 (5 bases). This CDR3 has 16 residues. The V end lost 4 bases, the J end lost 3 bases, and 15 bases lay between the germline ends. Per the germline V gene, CDR1 is LNHDA and CDR2 is SQIVND (reference sequence).